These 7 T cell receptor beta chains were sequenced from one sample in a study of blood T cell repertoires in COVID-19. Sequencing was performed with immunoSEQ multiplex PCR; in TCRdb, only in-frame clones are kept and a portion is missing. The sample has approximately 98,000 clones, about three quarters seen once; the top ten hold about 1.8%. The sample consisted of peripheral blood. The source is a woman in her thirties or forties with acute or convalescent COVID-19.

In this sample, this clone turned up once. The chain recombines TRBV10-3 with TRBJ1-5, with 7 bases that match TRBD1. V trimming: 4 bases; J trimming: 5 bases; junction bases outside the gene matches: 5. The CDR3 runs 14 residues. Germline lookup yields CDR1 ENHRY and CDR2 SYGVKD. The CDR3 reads CAISADRDDQPQHF. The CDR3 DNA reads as TGTGCCATCAGTGCTGACAGGGACGATCAGCCCCAGCATTTT.

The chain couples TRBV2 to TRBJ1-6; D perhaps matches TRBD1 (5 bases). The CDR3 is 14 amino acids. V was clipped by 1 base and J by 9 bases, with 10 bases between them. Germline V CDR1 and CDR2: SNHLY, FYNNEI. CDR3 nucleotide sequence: TGTGCCAGCAGTGAAGGGGGCCGTTTTTCACCCCTCCACTTT. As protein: CASSEGGRFSPLHF.

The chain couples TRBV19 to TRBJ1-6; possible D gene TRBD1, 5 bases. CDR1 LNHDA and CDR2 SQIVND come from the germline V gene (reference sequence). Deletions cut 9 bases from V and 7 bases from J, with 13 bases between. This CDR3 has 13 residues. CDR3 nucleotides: TGTGCCAGCGCCGACAGCCCCAATTCACCCCTCCACTTT. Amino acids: CASADSPNSPLHF. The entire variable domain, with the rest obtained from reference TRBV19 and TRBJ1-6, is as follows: DGGITQSPKYLFRKEGQNVTLSCEQNLNHDAMYWYRQDPGQGLRLIYYSQIVNDFQKGDIAEGYSVSREKKESFPLTVTSAQKNPTAFYLCASADSPNSPLHFGNGTRLTVT.

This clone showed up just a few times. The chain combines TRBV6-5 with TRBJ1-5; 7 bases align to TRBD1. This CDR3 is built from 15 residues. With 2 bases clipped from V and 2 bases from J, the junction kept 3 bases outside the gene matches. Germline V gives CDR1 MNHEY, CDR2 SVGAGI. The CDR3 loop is CASSYGQDRNQPQHF. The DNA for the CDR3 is TGTGCCAGCAGTTACGGACAGGACCGCAATCAGCCCCAGCATTTT.

The CDR3 loop reads CAWSVSGSEQYF. CDR3 in DNA: TGTGCCTGGAGTGTAAGCGGGAGCGAGCAGTACTTC. This sequence joins TRBV30 and TRBJ2-7; 8 bases match TRBD2. Germline lookup yields CDR1 GTSNPN and CDR2 SVGIG (reference sequence). The junction had 1 base not matched to a gene; V was cut back by 0 bases and J by 6 bases. This CDR3 comprises 12 residues.

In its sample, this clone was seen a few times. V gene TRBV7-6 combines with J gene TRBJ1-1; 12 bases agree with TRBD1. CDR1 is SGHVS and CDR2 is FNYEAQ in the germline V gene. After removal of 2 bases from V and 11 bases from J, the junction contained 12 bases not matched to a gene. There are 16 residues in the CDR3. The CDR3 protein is CASSLSTGQGADSAFF. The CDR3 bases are TGTGCCAGCAGCTTAAGCACGGGACAGGGGGCAGATTCGGCTTTCTTT.

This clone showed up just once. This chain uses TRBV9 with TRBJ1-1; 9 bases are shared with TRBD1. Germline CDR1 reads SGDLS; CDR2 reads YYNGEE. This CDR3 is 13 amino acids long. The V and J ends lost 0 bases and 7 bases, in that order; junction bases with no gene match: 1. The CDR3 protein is CASSVEGQGEAFF. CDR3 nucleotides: TGTGCCAGCAGCGTAGAGGGACAGGGTGAAGCTTTCTTT. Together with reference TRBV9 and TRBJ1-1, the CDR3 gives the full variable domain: DSGVTQTPKHLITATGQRVTLRCSPRSGDLSVYWYQQSLDQGLQFLIQYYNGEERAKGNILERFSAQQFPDLHSELNLSSLELGDSALYFCASSVEGQGEAFFGQGTRLTVV.